In this sample, the clone carrying this T cell receptor (beta chain) turned up a few times. In TCRdb, the RT-PCR reads were re-called with MiXCR into one record per CDR3 protein. The sample records more than 850,000 distinct CDR3 sequences, more than 15% being singletons. This record comes from a study of patients and donors after allogeneic stem cell transplantation. The TCR comes from a human donor who was either an allogeneic HSCT recipient or a stem cell or donor lymphocyte infusion donor (not recorded which). It is not recorded whose cells these are; they may come from a transplant donor. The specimen was blood, either unsorted or a sorted T cell fraction (not recorded which).

The CDR3 region has the DNA TGTGCCATCACCCGATCTAGGACCGTAATGAACACTGAAGCTTTCTTT. Translated: CAITRSRTVMNTEAFF. This rearrangement joins TRBV10-3 to TRBJ1-1; unclear D gene. The CDR3 sequence is 16 residues long. Trimming shortened V by 7 bases and J by 0 bases, and 18 bases separated the two germline ends. The V gene's germline CDR1 is ENHRY and CDR2 SYGVKD.